The clone carrying this T cell receptor (beta chain) was seen only a few times. Its antigen is not known. These data are taken from a study of beta chain features in type 1 diabetes. As every portion of the isolated RNA was reverse transcribed, the sequencing read expressed TCRB transcripts. The method was immunoSEQ multiplex PCR; TCRdb's version includes in-frame clones alone and lacks a portion of them. This table holds 300,000 to 350,000 clones, roughly 14% found once. V lost 4 bases to trimming and J lost 2 bases; unmatched junction nucleotides: 7. Germline V gives CDR1 SGHRS, CDR2 YFSETQ. CDR3 length: 16 amino acids. Study outcomes and limitations: A moderate, significant TCRB CDR3 shortening appeared in type 1 diabetes across four CD4+ subsets.

Sorting produced populations that all topped 95% purity. The source of this sequence is a woman between 18 and 29 years old with type 1 diabetes. This sequence joins TRBV5-1 and TRBJ1-4; TRBD1 agrees at 8 bases. The sequenced material came from naive CD4+ T cells from blood. The CDR3: CASSPPGTGTNEKLFF. In DNA form, the CDR3 reads TGCGCCAGCAGCCCCCCGGGGACAGGCACTAATGAAAAACTGTTTTTT.